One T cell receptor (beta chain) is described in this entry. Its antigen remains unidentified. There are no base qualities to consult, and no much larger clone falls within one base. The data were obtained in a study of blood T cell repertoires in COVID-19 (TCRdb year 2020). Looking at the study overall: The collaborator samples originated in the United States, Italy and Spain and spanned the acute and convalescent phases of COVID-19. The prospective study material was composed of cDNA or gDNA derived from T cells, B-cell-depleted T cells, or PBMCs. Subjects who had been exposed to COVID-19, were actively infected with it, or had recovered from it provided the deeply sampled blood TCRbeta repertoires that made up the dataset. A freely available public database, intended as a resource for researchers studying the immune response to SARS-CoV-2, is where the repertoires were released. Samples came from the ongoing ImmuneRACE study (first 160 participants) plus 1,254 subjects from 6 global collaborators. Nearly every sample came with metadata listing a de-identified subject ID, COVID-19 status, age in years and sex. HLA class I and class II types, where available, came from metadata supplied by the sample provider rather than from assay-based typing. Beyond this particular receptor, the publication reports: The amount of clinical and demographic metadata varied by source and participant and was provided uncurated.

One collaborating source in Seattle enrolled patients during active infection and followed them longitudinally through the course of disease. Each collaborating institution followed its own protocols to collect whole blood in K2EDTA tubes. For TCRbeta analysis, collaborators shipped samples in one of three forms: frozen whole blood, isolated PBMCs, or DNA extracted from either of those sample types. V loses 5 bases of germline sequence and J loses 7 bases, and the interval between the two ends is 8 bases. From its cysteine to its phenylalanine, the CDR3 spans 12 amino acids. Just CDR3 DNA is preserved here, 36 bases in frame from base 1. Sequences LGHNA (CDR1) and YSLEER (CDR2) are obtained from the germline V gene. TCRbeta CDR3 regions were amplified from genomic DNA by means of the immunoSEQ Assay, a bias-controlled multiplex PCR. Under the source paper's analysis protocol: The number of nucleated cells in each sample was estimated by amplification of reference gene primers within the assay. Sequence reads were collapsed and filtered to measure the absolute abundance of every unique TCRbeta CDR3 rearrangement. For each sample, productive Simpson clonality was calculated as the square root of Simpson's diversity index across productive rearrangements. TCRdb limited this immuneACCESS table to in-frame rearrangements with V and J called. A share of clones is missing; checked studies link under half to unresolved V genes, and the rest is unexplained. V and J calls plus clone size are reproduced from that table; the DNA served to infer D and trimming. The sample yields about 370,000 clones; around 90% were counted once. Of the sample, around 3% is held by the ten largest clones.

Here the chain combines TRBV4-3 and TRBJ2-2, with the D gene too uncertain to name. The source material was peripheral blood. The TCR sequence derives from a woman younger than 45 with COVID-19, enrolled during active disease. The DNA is TGCGCCAGCAGCTCCCCGGGCGGGGAGCTGTTTTTT. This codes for CASSSPGGELFF.